This T cell receptor beta chain was sequenced during a study of blood T cells in healthy people across ages. Alongside a J-beta primer mix, a sample-barcoded 5' primer served in a second PCR lasting about 6 to 11 cycles. MiXCR, run by TCRdb on the 5' RACE reads, gives a single entry per CDR3 protein. The repertoire holds some 1.7 million distinct CDR3 sequences, with 28% as singletons. The ends were cut back, 2 bases at V and 7 bases at J, with 18 bases in the middle. From germline, CDR1 is DFQATT and CDR2 SNEGSKA (reference sequence). The CDR3 length is 14 residues. Note on this clonotype: A much bigger clone sits one base away, suggesting this may be a read error.

This sequence originates from a woman in her twenties or thirties in good health. Sample: blood. The chain employs TRBV20-1 and TRBJ2-7; D not resolved. The CDR3 DNA sequence: TGCAGTGCTAGATCGGCGGTTCGATACAATGAGCAGTACTTC. Protein: CSARSAVRYNEQYF.